A selection of T cell receptor beta chains follows, all from one sample in a study of lymphopenia after photon versus proton radiotherapy. Generated by immunoSEQ multiplex PCR, the TCRdb table keeps only in-frame clones and is missing some. The sample shows roughly 58,000 clones, around 90% of them seen only once. Sequencing used peripheral blood, obtained from a patient treated with proton-based radiotherapy. The receptors were gathered from a man older than 75 with esophageal cancer. Each CDR3 is given with its conserved first and last residue.

v_call: TRBV2; cdr3_length: 16; j_call: TRBJ2-5; cdr3_aa: CASNRGNTGRRETQYF
v_call: TRBV5-1; cdr3_length: 15; j_call: TRBJ1-1; cdr3_aa: CASSYRQGFNTEAFF
v_call: TRBV7-9; cdr3_length: 14; j_call: TRBJ2-7; cdr3_aa: CASSSGTSGEAQYF
v_call: TRBV4-1; cdr3_length: 13; j_call: TRBJ1-2; cdr3_aa: CASSQGYLYGYTF
v_call: TRBV19; cdr3_length: 14; j_call: TRBJ1-5; cdr3_aa: CASSIRTGRQPQHF
v_call: TRBV30; cdr3_length: 22; j_call: TRBJ2-6; cdr3_aa: CAWSGGQGAYQQTISGANVLTF
v_call: TRBV4-1; cdr3_length: 15; j_call: TRBJ2-5; cdr3_aa: CASSQDGAGEETQYF
v_call: TRBV11-2; cdr3_length: 15; j_call: TRBJ2-7; cdr3_aa: CASSLAGGRGHEQYF
v_call: TRBV5-1; cdr3_length: 13; j_call: TRBJ1-2; cdr3_aa: CASNEGSNYGYTF
v_call: TRBV25-1; cdr3_length: 18; j_call: TRBJ2-2; cdr3_aa: CASSEWTGQGSITGELFF
v_call: TRBV27; cdr3_length: 14; j_call: TRBJ1-1; cdr3_aa: CASSFGGKDTEAFF
v_call: TRBV15; cdr3_length: 15; j_call: TRBJ1-2; cdr3_aa: CATSRDPRTGNRHTF
v_call: TRBV6-6; cdr3_length: 13; j_call: TRBJ1-5; cdr3_aa: CASNGQSNQPQHF
v_call: TRBV11-3; cdr3_length: 14; j_call: TRBJ2-5; cdr3_aa: CASSPGTGQETQYF
v_call: TRBV19; cdr3_length: 13; j_call: TRBJ1-2; cdr3_aa: CASSDRRNYGYTF
v_call: TRBV12-5; cdr3_length: 14; j_call: TRBJ2-7; cdr3_aa: CASGLVMRRLEQYF
v_call: TRBV12-5; cdr3_length: 13; j_call: TRBJ1-5; cdr3_aa: CASGYTGNQPQHF
v_call: TRBV5-5; cdr3_length: 14; j_call: TRBJ2-5; cdr3_aa: CASSLFRTKETQYF
v_call: TRBV11-2; cdr3_length: 16; j_call: TRBJ2-7; cdr3_aa: CASSLAPGGGIHEQYF
v_call: TRBV6-1; cdr3_length: 13; j_call: TRBJ2-5; cdr3_aa: CASGTGRRETQYF
v_call: TRBV6-6; cdr3_length: 12; j_call: TRBJ2-3; cdr3_aa: CASSPDGDTQYF
v_call: TRBV10-1; cdr3_length: 13; j_call: TRBJ1-2; cdr3_aa: CASSDQTRGGYTF
v_call: TRBV5-5; cdr3_length: 15; j_call: TRBJ2-7; cdr3_aa: CASSYQGAGLYEQYF
v_call: TRBV30; cdr3_length: 12; j_call: TRBJ2-2; cdr3_aa: CAYPALTGELFF
v_call: TRBV29-1; cdr3_length: 15; j_call: TRBJ2-6; cdr3_aa: CSVAGLSSGANVLTF
v_call: TRBV6-6; cdr3_length: 14; j_call: TRBJ1-2; cdr3_aa: CASSLLGQGAGYTF
v_call: TRBV5-6; cdr3_length: 14; j_call: TRBJ2-7; cdr3_aa: CASSLYRAPYEQYF
v_call: TRBV6-6; cdr3_length: 13; j_call: TRBJ2-7; cdr3_aa: CASSPPGRSEQYF
v_call: TRBV6-1; cdr3_length: 12; j_call: TRBJ2-2; cdr3_aa: CASREGAGELFF
v_call: TRBV2; cdr3_length: 11; j_call: TRBJ2-1; cdr3_aa: CASSVMNEQFF
v_call: TRBV7-2; cdr3_length: 13; j_call: TRBJ1-1; cdr3_aa: CASSLNRDTEAFF
v_call: TRBV5-1; cdr3_length: 16; j_call: TRBJ1-5; cdr3_aa: CASNSWAQALNQPQHF
v_call: TRBV5-6; cdr3_length: 14; j_call: TRBJ2-2; cdr3_aa: CASSFGRNTGELFF
v_call: TRBV27; cdr3_length: 11; j_call: TRBJ2-1; cdr3_aa: CASSTGTSKFF
v_call: TRBV6-5; cdr3_length: 13; j_call: TRBJ1-1; cdr3_aa: CASTGRGRTEAFF
v_call: TRBV5-5; cdr3_length: 13; j_call: TRBJ2-2; cdr3_aa: CAGGQGNTGELFF
v_call: TRBV15; cdr3_length: 16; j_call: TRBJ1-6; cdr3_aa: CATSREQPTTGSPLHF
v_call: TRBV9; cdr3_length: 17; j_call: TRBJ1-5; cdr3_aa: CASSVAGGPYSNQPQHF
v_call: TRBV5-4; cdr3_length: 14; j_call: TRBJ1-6; cdr3_aa: CASSLDRTNSPLHF
v_call: TRBV18; cdr3_length: 14; j_call: TRBJ1-4; cdr3_aa: CASSPPRGDEKLFF
v_call: TRBV5-4; cdr3_length: 18; j_call: TRBJ2-7; cdr3_aa: CASSGRTGAGGSGYEQYF
v_call: TRBV29-1; cdr3_length: 13; j_call: TRBJ2-5; cdr3_aa: CSVGQGLQETQYF
v_call: TRBV5-6; cdr3_length: 15; j_call: TRBJ2-1; cdr3_aa: CASSLLAVTNNEQFF
v_call: TRBV10-2; cdr3_length: 15; j_call: TRBJ1-1; cdr3_aa: CAGSETGGSDTEAFF
v_call: TRBV19; cdr3_length: 16; j_call: TRBJ1-5; cdr3_aa: CASSQAGGLSNQPQHF
v_call: TRBV7-2; cdr3_length: 15; j_call: TRBJ2-6; cdr3_aa: CASSLAQGEANVLTF
v_call: TRBV7-9; cdr3_length: 12; j_call: TRBJ1-1; cdr3_aa: CASSLWATEAFF
v_call: TRBV27; cdr3_length: 13; j_call: TRBJ2-1; cdr3_aa: CASSLSFYNEQFF
v_call: TRBV5-1; cdr3_length: 14; j_call: TRBJ1-2; cdr3_aa: CASSLDSPNYGYTF
v_call: TRBV13; cdr3_length: 16; j_call: TRBJ2-2; cdr3_aa: CASTTLGSGLTGELFF
v_call: TRBV4-3; cdr3_length: 14; j_call: TRBJ1-2; cdr3_aa: CASSHLSRLSGYTF